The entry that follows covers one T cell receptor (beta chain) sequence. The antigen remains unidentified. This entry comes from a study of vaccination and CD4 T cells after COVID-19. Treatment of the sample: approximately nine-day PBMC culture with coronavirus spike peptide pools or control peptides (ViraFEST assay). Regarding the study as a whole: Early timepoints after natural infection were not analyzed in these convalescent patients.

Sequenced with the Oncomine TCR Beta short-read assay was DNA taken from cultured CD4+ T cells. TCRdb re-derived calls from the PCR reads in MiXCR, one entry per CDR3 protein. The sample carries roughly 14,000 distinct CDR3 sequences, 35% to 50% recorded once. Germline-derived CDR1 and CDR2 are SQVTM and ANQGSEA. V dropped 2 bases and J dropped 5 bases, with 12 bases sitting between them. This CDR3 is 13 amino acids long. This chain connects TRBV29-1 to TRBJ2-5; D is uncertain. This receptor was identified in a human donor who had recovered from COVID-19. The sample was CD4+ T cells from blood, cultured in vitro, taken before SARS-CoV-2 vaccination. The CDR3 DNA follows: TGCAGCGTTGAAAGGACCCCGCAGGAGACCCAGTACTTC. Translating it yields CSVERTPQETQYF.